The sequence of this T cell receptor beta chain was determined in a study of blood T cell repertoires in COVID-19. Germline values: CDR1 WSHSY, CDR2 SAAADI. V dropped 8 bases and J dropped 4; count of bases not matched to a gene: 14. This CDR3 has 16 amino acids. Authors' methods: Using reference gene primer amplification, nucleated cell counts were estimated. The repertoire was sequenced with immunoSEQ multiplex PCR; TCRdb's copy has only in-frame clones and lacks some. D and trimming come from the DNA, and the V and J calls and clone size come from that table. There are around 25,000 clones in the sample; around 81% occur only once, and 6.5% lies in the top ten.

This receptor was obtained from a man in his 70s with acute or convalescent COVID-19. The J gene is TRBJ2-3, the V gene TRBV10-2; 8 bases align to TRBD2. Sequenced: peripheral blood. CDR3 loop: CASSPFVSGSADTQYF. Here the CDR3 DNA reads TGCGCCAGCTCCCCCTTTGTCAGCGGGAGCGCAGATACGCAGTATTTT.